This T cell receptor (beta chain) was obtained from a study of blood T cell repertoires in COVID-19. In the study overall: The study drew acute and convalescent COVID-19 samples from the United States, Italy and Spain. Sample material is recorded as cDNA or gDNA derived from T cells, B-cell-depleted T cells, or PBMCs.

In the original processing: Researchers report that nucleated cell counts were estimated from reference gene primer amplification. The data were produced by immunoSEQ multiplex PCR, yet TCRdb's version contains in-frame clones alone and is incomplete. V, J and clone size reflect that table, while D and trimming were determined from the DNA. The sample carries under 250,000 clones, around 85% recorded once. The V gene end was trimmed by 6 bases and the J gene end by 0 bases; junction bases not matched to a gene: 5. Looked up from germline, CDR1 is MNHEY and CDR2 is SMNVEV (reference sequence). The CDR3 covers 15 residues.

This TCR derives from a woman aged 45-65 years with acute COVID-19. The chain couples TRBV27 to TRBJ1-3, with 7 bases matching TRBD1. Sequencing used PBMCs or T cells enriched from blood (not recorded which). The CDR3 coding sequence is TGTGCCAGCAGCCGGGACAGTGTCTCTGGAAACACCATATATTTT. This codes for CASSRDSVSGNTIYF.